The T cell receptor (beta chain) under discussion was sequenced for a study of breast tumors, draining lymph nodes, adjacent tissues. General study results and limits: Tumor and nontumor repertoires were significantly more similar in luminal-like than in basal-like breast cancer. The lymph node origin of tumor T cells was framed as consistent with a hypothesis, not demonstrated. Compared with lymph nodes, tumors were less diverse; compared with nontumor tissue, more. Most tumor T cells seemingly derive from lymph node, then expand in tumor.

Each CDR3 protein is one row after TCRdb ran MiXCR on the multiplex PCR reads. The table includes 200,000 to 250,000 distinct CDR3 sequences, approximately 36% detected once. Axillary draining lymph nodes of breast cancer patients supplied the node samples. The CDR3 has 14 residues. Germline V lookup: CDR1 KGHSH, CDR2 LQKENI. V lost 6 bases and J lost 8; bases outside the gene matches: 9. Points on this clonotype: Its antigen remains unidentified.

This TCR was recovered from a female donor with breast cancer. Some clones in this sample may be carry-over from other donors' samples. The material sequenced was axillary lymph node tissue. V is TRBV18 and J is TRBJ1-4; 7 nucleotides agree with TRBD1. CDR3 nucleotides: TGTGCCAGCTCCCTTGACAGGGCCAGGGAAAAACTGTTTTTT. It encodes CASSLDRAREKLFF.